The clone carrying this TCR beta chain was detected ten times or more. What it binds is unknown. The data were obtained in a study of read filtering for tumor transcriptome and immune sequencing. Study-wide context: Patients were some 16 male and some 13 female, mean age 65.9 years, range about 45 to 85. TCR-mapped reads were about 3.5 to 10.27 million with IR-seq versus about 85 to 1273 with RNA-seq.

From roughly 390 ng of RNA, a library with molecular barcoded alpha/delta and beta/gamma adaptors was made. TCRdb called the reads again in MiXCR, with one record for every CDR3 protein. The table shows 35,000 to 40,000 distinct CDR3 sequences, with 12% to 15% occurring only once. Points from the study as a whole: IR-seq captured clonotypes deeper and more reliably than RNA-seq. About four fifths of IR-seq clonotypes had a single read, yet these held approximately 3.7% of reads.

The material sequenced was a population of CD138-negative cells sorted from bone marrow. The clonotype was recovered from a donor aged 40 or older with multiple myeloma.

CDR3 loop: CSARESPNEQYF. DNA of the CDR3: TGCAGTGCTAGGGAGTCCCCCAACGAGCAGTACTTC. The V gene is TRBV20-1, the J gene TRBJ2-7; D unclear. The CDR3 sequence is 12 residues long. Between the trimmed V and J ends, which lost 3 bases and 5 bases, there was a span of 11 bases. Germline loops: CDR1 DFQATT, CDR2 SNEGSKA (reference sequence).